Only a few counts were recorded for the clone carrying this T cell receptor (beta chain). For repertoire sequencing, the TCR beta CDR3 regions were amplified from RNA transcripts. The first round was an RT-PCR with HTBI primers, and the second round was a multiplex PCR. Via MiXCR, TCRdb re-called the multiplex PCR reads, giving one row per CDR3 protein. The sample has approximately 700,000 distinct CDR3 sequences; 40% are singletons. This entry belongs to a study of Graves' ophthalmopathy and Graves' hyperthyroidism. The study excluded patients with other autoimmune diseases, uncontrolled infections, pregnancy or lactation. The sequence was obtained from an adult man with Graves' ophthalmopathy. Specimen: peripheral blood.

The CDR3 loop reads CASSSPGNSPLHF. CDR3 DNA: TGTGCCAGCAGTTCCCCCGGGAATTCACCCCTCCACTTT. This chain connects TRBV25-1 to TRBJ1-6; D is unresolved. Trimming removed 5 bases at V and 7 bases at J, with 9 bases between. CDR1 MGHDK and CDR2 SYGVNS come from the germline V gene. The CDR3 has 13 amino acids.